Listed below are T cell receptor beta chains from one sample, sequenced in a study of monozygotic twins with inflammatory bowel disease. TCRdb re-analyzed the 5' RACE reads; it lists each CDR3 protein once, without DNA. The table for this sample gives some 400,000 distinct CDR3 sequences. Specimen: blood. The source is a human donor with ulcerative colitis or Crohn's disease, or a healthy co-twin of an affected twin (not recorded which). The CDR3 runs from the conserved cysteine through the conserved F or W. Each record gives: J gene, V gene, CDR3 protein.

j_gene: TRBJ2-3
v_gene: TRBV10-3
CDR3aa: CAIRTSGASTDTQYF

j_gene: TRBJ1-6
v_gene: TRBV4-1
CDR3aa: CASSQDLNSPLHF

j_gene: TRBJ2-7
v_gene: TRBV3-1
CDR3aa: CASSPDLTRVEQYF

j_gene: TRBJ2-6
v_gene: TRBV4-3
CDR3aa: CASSQGSTSGANVLTF

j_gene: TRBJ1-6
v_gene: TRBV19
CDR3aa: CASRTGQVNSPLHF

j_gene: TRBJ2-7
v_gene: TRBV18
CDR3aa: CASSPNYEQYF

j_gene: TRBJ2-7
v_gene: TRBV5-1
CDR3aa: CASSLYVRESYEQYF

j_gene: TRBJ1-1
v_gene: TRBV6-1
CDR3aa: CASLGWGLKPEAFF

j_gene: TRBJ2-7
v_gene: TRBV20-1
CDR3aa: CSAVDRRGGHEQYF

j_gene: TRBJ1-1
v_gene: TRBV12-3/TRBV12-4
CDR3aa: CASSLRQGAPPEAFF

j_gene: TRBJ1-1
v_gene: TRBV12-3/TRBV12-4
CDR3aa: CASSPGASTEAFF

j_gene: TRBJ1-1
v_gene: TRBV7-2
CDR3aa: CASSFSRTGTEAFF

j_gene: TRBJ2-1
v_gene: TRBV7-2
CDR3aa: CASSQGQSSEQFF

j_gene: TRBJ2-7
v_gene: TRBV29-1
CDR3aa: CSVEGTRETAYEQYF

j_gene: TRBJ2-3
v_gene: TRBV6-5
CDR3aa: CASSYSPLVGATSTDTQYF

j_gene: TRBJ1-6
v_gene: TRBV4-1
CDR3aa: CASSHDDKASSYNSPLHF

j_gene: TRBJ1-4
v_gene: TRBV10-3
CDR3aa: CAISESLDEKLFF

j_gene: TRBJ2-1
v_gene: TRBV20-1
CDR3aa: CSAPRLVNNEQFF

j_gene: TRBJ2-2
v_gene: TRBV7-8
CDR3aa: CASSSPSGRITGELFF

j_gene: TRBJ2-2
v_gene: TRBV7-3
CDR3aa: CASSLEGGPGELFF

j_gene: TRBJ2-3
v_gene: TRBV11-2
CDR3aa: CASSLEPRGGVTDTQYF

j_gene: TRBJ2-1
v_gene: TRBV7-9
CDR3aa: CASADYRYNEQFF

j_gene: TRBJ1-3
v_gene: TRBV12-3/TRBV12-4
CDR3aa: CASSLTDSGNTIYF

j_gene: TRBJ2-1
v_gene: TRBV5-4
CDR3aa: CASRRDFESSYNEQFF